The 12 T cell receptor beta chains below all came from one sample that was sequenced in a study of yellow fever vaccine responses in identical twins. Each CDR3 protein is one row after TCRdb ran MiXCR on the RT-PCR reads. The data show about 700 distinct CDR3 sequences, about nine tenths seen once. Material: T cells from blood (PBMCs), unsorted or a sorted subset (not recorded which), obtained before or after yellow fever vaccination (not recorded which). The source is a female donor who received the yellow fever vaccine.

The chain combines TRBV10-3 with TRBJ1-6; 7 bases align to TRBD1. V shed 8 bases and J 9 bases; nucleotides not matched to a gene: 7. CDR3 size: 13 residues. Per germline, CDR1 ENHRY and CDR2 SYGVKD. The CDR3 coding sequence is TGTGCCATCGCAACAGGGGATGGTTCACCCCTCCACTTT. It translates to CAIATGDGSPLHF.

The J gene is TRBJ2-7, the V gene TRBV5-1, with D perhaps TRBD1 (6 bases). The CDR3 runs to 15 residues. Trimming shortened V by 0 bases and J by 4 bases, and 14 bases separated the two germline ends. Germline lookup yields CDR1 SGHRS and CDR2 YFSETQ. CDR3: CASSLVTGTLYEQYF. As DNA, the CDR3 is TGCGCCAGCAGCTTGGTTACAGGGACCCTGTACGAGCAGTACTTC.

This chain connects TRBV19 to TRBJ2-5, with D uncertain. Germline V gene data show CDR1 as LNHDA and CDR2 as SQIVND (reference sequence). The CDR3 is 15 residues long. Trimming shortened V by 5 bases and J by 2 bases, and 15 bases separated the two germline ends. CDR3 in amino acids: CASSDTGLGQETQYF. For the CDR3, the DNA is TGTGCCAGTAGTGACACCGGGCTGGGGCAAGAGACCCAGTACTTC.

V gene TRBV6-1 combines with J gene TRBJ1-4; 7 nucleotides agree with TRBD1. The CDR3 has 13 amino acids. Germline V gene lookup returns CDR1 MNHNS and CDR2 SASEGT. With V trimmed by 6 bases and J by 4 bases, 2 bases remained unmatched. As DNA, the CDR3 is TGTGCCAGCAGGACAGGGTTTAATGAAAAACTGTTTTTT. This encodes CASRTGFNEKLFF.

This rearrangement joins TRBV28 to TRBJ2-2, with D hard to call. Germline assignment: CDR1 MDHEN and CDR2 SYDVKM. Trimming pared 1 base from V and 3 bases from J, leaving 6 bases between. This CDR3 is 14 amino acids long. Here the CDR3 DNA reads TGTGCCAGCAGTTTATCTGGTCACACCGGGGAGCTGTTTTTT. Protein: CASSLSGHTGELFF.

The genes are TRBV29-1 and TRBJ2-1; perhaps TRBD2 as D (6 bases). Germline-derived CDR1 and CDR2 are SQVTM and ANQGSEA. The V end lost 7 bases, the J end lost 2 bases, and 9 bases lay between the germline ends. CDR3 length: 12 residues. CDR3 in DNA: TGCAGCGGCGGAGGGGCCTACAATGAGCAGTTCTTC. Amino acid sequence: CSGGGAYNEQFF.

This chain links TRBV12-3 or TRBV12-4 with TRBJ2-1; 14 nucleotides align to TRBD2. V lost 0 bases and J lost 0; bases outside the gene matches: 7. This CDR3 spans 20 amino acids. This CDR3 reads CASSLARGTSGSLSYNEQFF. For the CDR3, the DNA is TGTGCCAGCAGTTTAGCGCGAGGGACTAGCGGGAGTCTCTCCTACAATGAGCAGTTCTTC.

This chain connects TRBV3-1 to TRBJ1-2; D remains ambiguous. Germline values: CDR1 LGHDT, CDR2 YNNKEL (reference sequence). Trimming left V 6 bases short and J 2 bases short, with 13 bases between. This CDR3 spans 14 amino acids. In DNA form, the CDR3 reads TGTGCCAGCAGTCCTTCTGTGGCCAACTATGGCTACACCTTC. Translating it yields CASSPSVANYGYTF.

This sequence joins TRBV20-1 and TRBJ2-1, with D tentatively TRBD2 (6 bases). Trimming cost V 3 bases and J 8 bases, with 11 bases left between them. The CDR3 extends over 12 amino acids. Per the germline V gene, CDR1 is DFQATT and CDR2 is SNEGSKA (reference sequence). CDR3 amino acids: CSARGLLHEQFF. DNA of the CDR3: TGCAGTGCTAGGGGACTTCTCCATGAGCAGTTCTTC.

Of note for this clonotype: Its ends do not fully match the called genes, so a read error is possible. The chain employs TRBV25-1 and TRBJ2-7; a weak D match, TRBD1 (6 bases). The CDR3 is 9 amino acids. From germline, CDR1 is MGHDK and CDR2 SYGVNS. The CDR3 is CATTGCYGF. CDR3 DNA sequence: TGTGCCACCACAGGGTGTTACGGCTTC.

The J gene is TRBJ2-1, the V gene TRBV5-1, with D perhaps matching TRBD1 or TRBD2 (5 bases each). Germline-derived CDR1 and CDR2 are SGHRS and YFSETQ. This CDR3 has 13 amino acids. The V end was cut by 5 bases, the J end by 4 bases, with 10 bases between. CDR3 in amino acids: CASRPGTYNEQFF. The CDR3 DNA sequence: TGCGCCAGCAGGCCGGGGACGTACAATGAGCAGTTCTTC.

The V and J genes are TRBV2 and TRBJ2-1, with D possibly being TRBD2 (6 bases). The V gene's germline CDR1 is SNHLY and CDR2 FYNNEI. V lost 4 bases to trimming and J lost 5 bases, with 12 bases between them. The CDR3 is 14 amino acids. The CDR3 region has the DNA TGTGCCAGCAGTGTGGAGGGAGCAAACAATGAGCAGTTCTTC. Its protein is CASSVEGANNEQFF.